This TCR beta chain was identified in a study of T cell changes during pregnancy in multiple sclerosis. Using immunoSEQ multiplex PCR, the repertoire was profiled, and TCRdb retains in-frame clones only, with some absent. The sample shows tens of thousands of clones, around 90% of them seen only once. Per germline, CDR1 KGHSH and CDR2 LQKENI. The CDR3 totals 15 residues. Trimming stripped 1 base from V and 4 bases from J, with 10 bases between. This TCR was sampled from a female donor in good health, enrolled as a control in a pregnancy study. Sequenced material: peripheral blood, taken in the third trimester of pregnancy. The V gene is TRBV18, the J gene TRBJ2-2; TRBD1 might be the D (5 bases). The CDR3 DNA sequence: TGTGCCAGCTCACCACAGGGGTGGGTCACCGGGGAGCTGTTTTTT. As protein: CASSPQGWVTGELFF.